This T cell receptor beta chain is drawn from a study of CD8 T cells in ankylosing spondylitis. This clonotype appeared many times. What it binds is unknown. Regarding the study as a whole: Existing reports had already noted some motif variants in reactive arthritis synovial fluid and blood. Blood from ankylosing spondylitis patients appeared to carry a characteristic roughly 8-variant TCR beta motif.

One entry per CDR3 protein, called by TCRdb with MiXCR from the 5' RACE reads. The sample includes about 700,000 distinct CDR3 sequences, around 17% of them seen just once. Source material: blood, either unsorted or a sorted T cell fraction (not recorded which). The TCR originated in a male donor with ankylosing spondylitis.

The CDR3 nucleotides are TGTGCCATCAGTGACGGACTTACTTACGAGCAGTACTTC. This codes for CAISDGLTYEQYF. The chain recombines TRBV10-3 with TRBJ2-7, with TRBD2 as a possible D gene (5 bases). The germline CDR1 and CDR2 sequences are ENHRY and SYGVKD. This CDR3 is built from 13 residues. V was pared by 3 bases and J by 4 bases, with 10 bases between.